These T cell receptor beta chains were read from a single sample in a study of T cells in localized non-small cell lung cancer. Libraries were prepared by immunoSEQ multiplex PCR; TCRdb keeps only in-frame clonotypes and omits some of them. The sample yields 13,000 or so clones, roughly 84% seen once. Source: peripheral blood, taken before any cancer treatment. These receptor sequences come from a male donor at least 60 years old with stage I squamous cell lung carcinoma. CDR3s include the opening cysteine and the closing phenylalanine or tryptophan. The D gene is left open where the match is weak. Only some rows state a clone size, as once, few, many or a class for expanded clones.

J: TRBJ2-7
D: -
V: TRBV6-6
size: -
CDR3: CASSYSTYEQYF
DNA: TGTGCCAGCAGTTACTCCACCTACGAGCAGTACTTC

J: TRBJ1-1
D: -
V: TRBV27
size: -
CDR3: CASSLLRGTEAFF
DNA: TGTGCCAGCAGTTTATTAAGGGGGACTGAAGCTTTCTTT

J: TRBJ2-1
D: -
V: TRBV29-1
size: once
CDR3: CSVEEGANEQFF
DNA: TGCAGCGTTGAAGAGGGGGCAAATGAGCAGTTCTTC

J: TRBJ1-1
D: -
V: TRBV11-2
size: once
CDR3: CASSPDLSTEAFF
DNA: TGTGCCAGCAGCCCGGACCTGAGCACTGAAGCTTTCTTT

J: TRBJ1-2
D: TRBD1
V: TRBV14
size: -
CDR3: CASSPFGGQGAVGYTF
DNA: TGTGCCAGCAGCCCCTTCGGTGGCCAGGGGGCGGTTGGCTACACCTTC

J: TRBJ1-1
D: -
V: TRBV6-1
size: -
CDR3: CATRGGRENTEAFF
DNA: TGTGCCACCCGGGGGGGCAGAGAGAACACTGAAGCTTTCTTT

J: TRBJ2-7
D: -
V: TRBV19
size: -
CDR3: CASSMEGETFGEQYF
DNA: TGTGCCAGTAGTATGGAGGGAGAGACCTTCGGGGAGCAGTACTTC

J: TRBJ2-1
D: -
V: TRBV21-1
size: few
CDR3: CASSNGRRTYNEQFF
DNA: TGTGCCAGCAGCAACGGACGGCGGACCTACAATGAGCAGTTCTTC

J: TRBJ1-2
D: TRBD1
V: TRBV5-1
size: few
CDR3: CASSPFQGQGDYGYTF
DNA: TGCGCCAGCAGCCCTTTCCAGGGACAGGGGGACTATGGCTACACCTTC

J: TRBJ2-7
D: -
V: TRBV28
size: -
CDR3: CASSRTYEQYF
DNA: TGTGCCAGCAGCCGAACCTACGAGCAGTACTTC

J: TRBJ2-7
D: TRBD2
V: TRBV6-1
size: -
CDR3: CASRGAGAYEQYF
DNA: TGTGCCAGCAGAGGAGCGGGGGCCTACGAGCAGTACTTC

J: TRBJ1-2
D: -
V: TRBV7-2
size: -
CDR3: CASSYASPRQANYGYTF
DNA: TGTGCCAGCAGCTACGCCTCCCCCCGGCAGGCAAACTATGGCTACACCTTC

J: TRBJ2-3
D: -
V: TRBV18
size: -
CDR3: CASSPSLADTQYF
DNA: TGTGCCAGCTCACCCTCCTTAGCAGATACGCAGTATTTT

J: TRBJ2-7
D: -
V: TRBV18
size: -
CDR3: CASSPATDYEQYF
DNA: TGTGCCAGCTCACCGGCCACAGACTACGAGCAGTACTTC

J: TRBJ1-1
D: -
V: TRBV5-1
size: -
CDR3: CASREQPNTEAFF
DNA: TGCGCCAGCAGAGAACAGCCGAACACTGAAGCTTTCTTT

J: TRBJ1-4
D: -
V: TRBV4-1
size: -
CDR3: CASSQPDRAPTNEKLFF
DNA: TGCGCCAGCAGCCAACCGGACCGGGCCCCAACTAATGAAAAACTGTTTTTT

J: TRBJ2-3
D: TRBD2
V: TRBV23-1
size: -
CDR3: CASSLLPSGEKMVPDTQYF
DNA: TGCGCCAGCAGTCTCCTCCCCAGCGGGGAGAAGATGGTACCAGATACGCAGTATTTT

J: TRBJ2-1
D: -
V: TRBV11-2
size: -
CDR3: CASSLDPGPLGYNEQFF
DNA: TGTGCCAGCAGCCTCGACCCCGGGCCTTTGGGGTACAATGAGCAGTTCTTC

J: TRBJ1-5
D: -
V: TRBV30
size: -
CDR3: CAWTGGGRGDQPQHF
DNA: TGTGCCTGGACCGGAGGAGGGCGGGGGGATCAGCCCCAGCATTTT

J: TRBJ2-2
D: -
V: TRBV4-2
size: -
CDR3: CASSRGGHENTGELFF
DNA: TGTGCCAGCAGCCGCGGGGGACACGAGAACACCGGGGAGCTGTTTTTT

J: TRBJ2-7
D: TRBD2
V: TRBV4-1
size: -
CDR3: CASSQDGGQTSGKPYF
DNA: TGCGCCAGCAGCCAAGACGGGGGACAGACTAGCGGGAAACCGTACTTC

J: TRBJ2-5
D: TRBD1
V: TRBV5-1
size: -
CDR3: CASSLGAAGGKVKTQYF
DNA: TGCGCCAGCAGCTTGGGAGCGGCAGGGGGTAAAGTGAAGACCCAGTACTTC

J: TRBJ1-2
D: -
V: TRBV5-1
size: few
CDR3: CASSLVTHVGGYTF
DNA: TGCGCCAGCAGCTTGGTCACACATGTTGGCGGCTACACCTTC

J: TRBJ2-3
D: TRBD2
V: TRBV9
size: -
CDR3: CASRADSGREDTQYF
DNA: TGTGCCAGCAGAGCAGATAGCGGGAGGGAAGATACGCAGTATTTT

J: TRBJ2-3
D: -
V: TRBV4-1
size: once
CDR3: CASSQGLIPDTQYF
DNA: TGCGCCAGCAGCCAAGGGTTAATCCCAGATACGCAGTATTTT

J: TRBJ2-7
D: TRBD1
V: TRBV11-2
size: few
CDR3: CASSSRDRGLLYF
DNA: TGTGCCAGCAGCTCGAGGGACAGGGGGCTTTTGTACTTC

J: TRBJ1-1
D: -
V: TRBV6-5
size: few
CDR3: CASSYGQQGVNTEAFF
DNA: TGTGCCAGCAGTTACGGGCAACAGGGAGTGAACACTGAAGCTTTCTTT

J: TRBJ2-5
D: -
V: TRBV2
size: -
CDR3: CASSIRRETQYF
DNA: TGTGCCAGCAGTATTAGAAGGGAGACCCAGTACTTC

J: TRBJ2-7
D: -
V: TRBV30
size: -
CDR3: CACHLAYEQYF
DNA: TGTGCCTGCCATCTCGCCTACGAGCAGTACTTC

J: TRBJ1-1
D: -
V: TRBV2
size: -
CDR3: CASKAPGTEAFF
DNA: TGTGCCAGCAAGGCCCCGGGGACTGAAGCTTTCTTT

J: TRBJ2-7
D: TRBD2
V: TRBV9
size: -
CDR3: CASSSSGSGVEQYF
DNA: TGTGCCAGCAGCTCCAGCGGGAGCGGGGTCGAGCAGTACTTC

J: TRBJ1-2
D: -
V: TRBV5-1
size: -
CDR3: CASSQDPTSYGYTF
DNA: TGCGCCAGCAGCCAAGACCCCACGAGCTATGGCTACACCTTC

J: TRBJ2-5
D: -
V: TRBV2
size: -
CDR3: CASRGDIETQYF
DNA: TGTGCCAGCAGGGGGGATATAGAGACCCAGTACTTC

J: TRBJ1-2
D: -
V: TRBV6-6
size: -
CDR3: CASSQDRIGGYTF
DNA: TGTGCCAGCAGTCAGGACAGAATCGGTGGCTACACCTTC

J: TRBJ2-3
D: TRBD1
V: TRBV2
size: -
CDR3: CASSGGTGLTDTQYF
DNA: TGTGCCAGCAGTGGAGGGACAGGGCTGACAGATACGCAGTATTTT

J: TRBJ2-5
D: -
V: TRBV18
size: -
CDR3: CASSPLSVTETQYF
DNA: TGTGCCAGCTCACCACTGTCCGTTACAGAGACCCAGTACTTC

J: TRBJ2-7
D: TRBD2
V: TRBV29-1
size: -
CDR3: CSVAAQGRGGYEQYF
DNA: TGCAGCGTTGCGGCTCAAGGGCGGGGGGGGTACGAGCAGTACTTC

J: TRBJ2-7
D: TRBD2
V: TRBV29-1
size: -
CDR3: CSVVPGAGGVSEQYF
DNA: TGCAGCGTTGTTCCGGGTGCGGGAGGGGTTAGCGAGCAGTACTTC

J: TRBJ1-2
D: -
V: TRBV4-2
size: few
CDR3: CASSQDLGGIYTF
DNA: TGTGCCAGCAGCCAAGATCTTGGGGGGATATACACCTTC

J: TRBJ1-2
D: TRBD1
V: TRBV5-1
size: -
CDR3: CASSSGTGVRGYTF
DNA: TGCGCCAGCAGCTCTGGGACAGGGGTGCGGGGCTACACCTTC

J: TRBJ2-3
D: TRBD1
V: TRBV5-5
size: few
CDR3: CASSFSDRGVTDTQYF
DNA: TGTGCCAGCAGCTTCTCGGACAGGGGTGTCACAGATACGCAGTATTTT

J: TRBJ2-3
D: -
V: TRBV5-4
size: once
CDR3: CASSLGRDTDTQYF
DNA: TGTGCCAGCAGCTTGGGCAGGGACACAGATACGCAGTATTTT

J: TRBJ1-4
D: TRBD1
V: TRBV19
size: once
CDR3: CASTGSGGTEKLFF
DNA: TGTGCCAGTACCGGGTCAGGGGGCACTGAAAAACTGTTTTTT

J: TRBJ1-2
D: TRBD1
V: TRBV7-8
size: -
CDR3: CASSSTQGARGYTF
DNA: TGTGCCAGCAGCAGTACTCAGGGGGCGCGAGGCTACACCTTC

J: TRBJ2-3
D: -
V: TRBV7-2
size: -
CDR3: CASSLVAAGTDTQYF
DNA: TGTGCCAGCAGCTTAGTTGCAGCGGGTACAGATACGCAGTATTTT

J: TRBJ1-1
D: -
V: TRBV5-6
size: -
CDR3: CASSLGEVLNTEAFF
DNA: TGTGCCAGCAGCTTGGGAGAGGTTTTAAACACTGAAGCTTTCTTT

J: TRBJ1-5
D: -
V: TRBV6-6
size: -
CDR3: CASTNQPQHF
DNA: TGTGCCAGCACGAATCAGCCCCAGCATTTT

J: TRBJ2-3
D: TRBD1
V: TRBV6-4
size: -
CDR3: CASSPGTVSTDTQYF
DNA: TGTGCCAGCAGTCCGGGGACAGTTAGCACAGATACGCAGTATTTT

J: TRBJ1-5
D: TRBD1
V: TRBV4-1
size: -
CDR3: CASSQVGQGNQPQHF
DNA: TGCGCCAGCAGCCAAGTTGGACAGGGGAATCAGCCCCAGCATTTT

J: TRBJ1-1
D: -
V: TRBV27
size: -
CDR3: CASSLGRGYQGTEAFF
DNA: TGTGCCAGCAGTTTGGGCAGAGGATATCAGGGCACTGAAGCTTTCTTT

J: TRBJ2-7
D: -
V: TRBV18
size: -
CDR3: CASSPFGGAEYEQYF
DNA: TGTGCCAGCTCACCATTTGGAGGGGCCGAATACGAGCAGTACTTC

J: TRBJ1-2
D: -
V: TRBV5-4
size: once
CDR3: CASSFAGVVIYGYTF
DNA: TGTGCCAGCAGCTTTGCGGGCGTCGTGATCTATGGCTACACCTTC

J: TRBJ2-7
D: TRBD2
V: TRBV5-1
size: -
CDR3: CASSTGSGRNSYEQYF
DNA: TGCGCCAGCAGCACGGGTAGCGGGAGAAACTCCTACGAGCAGTACTTC

J: TRBJ2-7
D: -
V: TRBV6-1
size: few
CDR3: CASSETLTYEQYF
DNA: TGTGCCAGCAGTGAGACACTGACCTACGAGCAGTACTTC

J: TRBJ1-2
D: -
V: TRBV4-1
size: -
CDR3: CASSQEQGVGGYGYTF
DNA: TGCGCCAGCAGCCAAGAACAGGGCGTCGGGGGCTATGGCTACACCTTC

J: TRBJ2-7
D: -
V: TRBV30
size: -
CDR3: CAWKQRVGNYEQYF
DNA: TGTGCCTGGAAACAACGGGTAGGGAACTACGAGCAGTACTTC

J: TRBJ2-3
D: -
V: TRBV29-1
size: -
CDR3: CSGESGITDTQYF
DNA: TGCAGCGGGGAGTCCGGGATCACAGATACGCAGTATTTT